Listed below are T cell receptor beta chains from one sample, sequenced in a study of cytomegalovirus exposure and HLA in healthy donors. Some clones are missing from TCRdb's copy, which holds only in-frame ones; the method was immunoSEQ multiplex PCR. This table has around 190,000 clones, around 88% appearing once. Sequences were obtained from PBMCs. These receptors were obtained from a woman aged 18-29 years in good health and CMV-seronegative. Both conserved end residues are part of each CDR3. D genes are given only for firm matches. Not all rows give a size; the values are once, few, many and, for expanded clones, a class.

j_call: TRBJ1-1; d_call: NA; clone_size: NA; v_call: TRBV6-1; cdr3_nt: TGTGCCAGCAGGGAAACTTATTACGCTGAAGCTTTCTTT; cdr3_aa: CASRETYYAEAFF
j_call: TRBJ1-5; d_call: NA; clone_size: NA; v_call: TRBV6-5; cdr3_nt: TGTGCCAGCAGGGACAGTCGAAATCAGCCCCAGCATTTT; cdr3_aa: CASRDSRNQPQHF
j_call: TRBJ1-2; d_call: NA; clone_size: NA; v_call: TRBV5-6; cdr3_nt: TGTGCCAGCAGCTTGCGATTGAACCTGTTAGCCAACTATGGCTACACCTTC; cdr3_aa: CASSLRLNLLANYGYTF
j_call: TRBJ1-2; d_call: NA; clone_size: few; v_call: TRBV9; cdr3_nt: TGTGCCAGCAGCGTTGACCGGACAAATGGCTACACCTTC; cdr3_aa: CASSVDRTNGYTF
j_call: TRBJ1-2; d_call: NA; clone_size: few; v_call: TRBV11-1; cdr3_nt: TGTGCCAGCAGCTTAGCCGCCACACAGGGAAGGGTGGATGGCTACACCTTC; cdr3_aa: CASSLAATQGRVDGYTF
j_call: TRBJ1-1; d_call: NA; clone_size: NA; v_call: TRBV6-5; cdr3_nt: TGTGCCAGCAGTTTGGGGCCCCGGGCTTTCTTT; cdr3_aa: CASSLGPRAFF
j_call: TRBJ1-4; d_call: NA; clone_size: NA; v_call: TRBV9; cdr3_nt: TGTGCCAGCAGCGCCTGGGGGGGCACTAATGAAAAACTGTTTTTT; cdr3_aa: CASSAWGGTNEKLFF
j_call: TRBJ2-2; d_call: TRBD1; clone_size: NA; v_call: TRBV11-1; cdr3_nt: TGTGCCAGCAGGAGGACAGGGGCAGCGAACACCGGGGAGCTGTTTTTT; cdr3_aa: CASRRTGAANTGELFF
j_call: TRBJ1-2; d_call: TRBD1; clone_size: NA; v_call: TRBV25-1; cdr3_nt: TGTGCCAGCAGAGAACCCGACAGGGGAAGAGGCTACACCTTC; cdr3_aa: CASREPDRGRGYTF
j_call: TRBJ2-5; d_call: NA; clone_size: NA; v_call: TRBV10-2; cdr3_nt: TGCGCCAGCAGTGGAGGGAAAGAGACCCAGTACTTC; cdr3_aa: CASSGGKETQYF
j_call: TRBJ1-5; d_call: NA; clone_size: NA; v_call: TRBV7-2; cdr3_nt: TGTGCCAGCAGGAAGGACAGTGCGATAGATAGCAATCAGCCCCAGCATTTT; cdr3_aa: CASRKDSAIDSNQPQHF
j_call: TRBJ2-1; d_call: TRBD2; clone_size: NA; v_call: TRBV9; cdr3_nt: TGTGCCAGCAGCCCCCTAGCGGGGGGGTACAATGAGCAGTTCTTC; cdr3_aa: CASSPLAGGYNEQFF
j_call: TRBJ1-2; d_call: TRBD1; clone_size: NA; v_call: TRBV6-5; cdr3_nt: TGTGCCAGCAGTAGAAGTTTACAGGGGGCCTATGGCTACACCTTC; cdr3_aa: CASSRSLQGAYGYTF
j_call: TRBJ1-2; d_call: NA; clone_size: few; v_call: TRBV25-1; cdr3_nt: TGTGCCAGCAGTGGCGGCTCCATCTATGGCTACACCTTC; cdr3_aa: CASSGGSIYGYTF
j_call: TRBJ1-2; d_call: NA; clone_size: NA; v_call: TRBV19; cdr3_nt: TGTGCCAGTAATTCCCGACAATATGGCTACACCTTC; cdr3_aa: CASNSRQYGYTF
j_call: TRBJ1-6; d_call: NA; clone_size: NA; v_call: TRBV7-3; cdr3_nt: TGTGCCAGCAGCTTAGAGACAGGAGGTAATTCACCCCTCCACTTT; cdr3_aa: CASSLETGGNSPLHF
j_call: TRBJ1-3; d_call: TRBD1; clone_size: NA; v_call: TRBV5-1; cdr3_nt: TGCGCCAGCAGCAACGGACAGGGGGCAGGAAACACCATATATTTT; cdr3_aa: CASSNGQGAGNTIYF
j_call: TRBJ1-2; d_call: TRBD1; clone_size: NA; v_call: TRBV4-2; cdr3_nt: TGTGCCAGCAGCCAGCAGACAGGGGACTATGGCTACACCTTC; cdr3_aa: CASSQQTGDYGYTF
j_call: TRBJ2-1; d_call: TRBD2; clone_size: NA; v_call: TRBV7-9; cdr3_nt: TGTGCCAGCAGCCCGCTAGCGGGGGGGATCAATGAGCAGTTCTTC; cdr3_aa: CASSPLAGGINEQFF
j_call: TRBJ2-1; d_call: TRBD1; clone_size: NA; v_call: TRBV19; cdr3_nt: TGTGCCAGTAGTATAGTAGCCGGACAGGGGTTGTACGAGCAGTTCTTC; cdr3_aa: CASSIVAGQGLYEQFF
j_call: TRBJ2-2; d_call: TRBD1; clone_size: once; v_call: TRBV13; cdr3_nt: TGTGCCAGCAACTCCTACTCCCAGGGGGCGTCCGGGGAGCTGTTTTTT; cdr3_aa: CASNSYSQGASGELFF
j_call: TRBJ2-5; d_call: TRBD1; clone_size: NA; v_call: TRBV7-2; cdr3_nt: TGTGCCAGCAGCTTAGCGCTGCTTAGTGGACAGGGATGGATGGAGACCCAGTACTTC; cdr3_aa: CASSLALLSGQGWMETQYF
j_call: TRBJ1-2; d_call: NA; clone_size: few; v_call: TRBV11-2; cdr3_nt: TGTGCCAGCAGCCCGAGCGGGCAGGGCAACTATGGCTACACCTTC; cdr3_aa: CASSPSGQGNYGYTF
j_call: TRBJ2-2; d_call: TRBD1; clone_size: once; v_call: TRBV6-6; cdr3_nt: TGTGCCAGCAACCAGGGGGCTTACACCGGGGAGCTGTTTTTT; cdr3_aa: CASNQGAYTGELFF
j_call: TRBJ2-7; d_call: TRBD1; clone_size: NA; v_call: TRBV7-8; cdr3_nt: TGTGCCAGCAGCTTAGAAGGTATAAGACAGGGCGAGCAGTACTTC; cdr3_aa: CASSLEGIRQGEQYF
j_call: TRBJ2-3; d_call: NA; clone_size: NA; v_call: TRBV4-1; cdr3_nt: TGCGCCAGCAGCCAAGATTTCGGGGACACCGACACAGATACGCAGTATTTT; cdr3_aa: CASSQDFGDTDTDTQYF
j_call: TRBJ2-3; d_call: TRBD1; clone_size: NA; v_call: TRBV4-1; cdr3_nt: TGCGCCAGCAGCCAGATAGGGACAGGGACAGATACGCAGTATTTT; cdr3_aa: CASSQIGTGTDTQYF
j_call: TRBJ1-3; d_call: NA; clone_size: NA; v_call: TRBV9; cdr3_nt: TGTGCCAGCAGCGGTGGTAGCTCTGGAAACACCATATATTTT; cdr3_aa: CASSGGSSGNTIYF
j_call: TRBJ2-3; d_call: NA; clone_size: NA; v_call: TRBV7-6; cdr3_nt: TGTGCCAGCAGCCGGAGGAGTAGCATGACTGGAGATACGCAGTATTTT; cdr3_aa: CASSRRSSMTGDTQYF
j_call: TRBJ2-7; d_call: NA; clone_size: NA; v_call: TRBV19; cdr3_nt: TGTGCCAGTAGTGAGGGCACCTACGAGCAGTACTTC; cdr3_aa: CASSEGTYEQYF
j_call: TRBJ2-1; d_call: NA; clone_size: NA; v_call: TRBV7-6; cdr3_nt: TGTGCCAGCAGCCCGCTTTGGAGCAATGAGCAGTTCTTC; cdr3_aa: CASSPLWSNEQFF
j_call: TRBJ1-2; d_call: NA; clone_size: once; v_call: TRBV5-6; cdr3_nt: TGTGCCAGCAGCTTGGGTGGGGGCGCTTTCTATGGCTACACCTTC; cdr3_aa: CASSLGGGAFYGYTF
j_call: TRBJ2-3; d_call: TRBD2; clone_size: NA; v_call: TRBV5-4; cdr3_nt: TGTGCCAGCAGCTTGGTTGGAGTAGCGGGGTCCGGCGGGGCAGATACGCAGTATTTT; cdr3_aa: CASSLVGVAGSGGADTQYF
j_call: TRBJ1-2; d_call: TRBD1; clone_size: few; v_call: TRBV30; cdr3_nt: TGTGCATGTCGACAGGGAGCCTATGGCTACACCTTC; cdr3_aa: CACRQGAYGYTF
j_call: TRBJ2-1; d_call: TRBD2; clone_size: NA; v_call: TRBV7-8; cdr3_nt: TGTGCCAGCAGCTTTGGGGCGGGGGTGCTCACGAGAAATGAGCAGTTCTTC; cdr3_aa: CASSFGAGVLTRNEQFF
j_call: TRBJ2-5; d_call: TRBD1; clone_size: NA; v_call: TRBV6-5; cdr3_nt: TGTGCCAGCAGCCGGGACAGGGAGTCGGCCCAGTACTTC; cdr3_aa: CASSRDRESAQYF
j_call: TRBJ2-7; d_call: TRBD2; clone_size: once; v_call: TRBV15; cdr3_nt: TGTGCCACCAGGACTAGCGGGAGCTCCTACGAGCAGTACTTC; cdr3_aa: CATRTSGSSYEQYF
j_call: TRBJ2-2; d_call: TRBD2; clone_size: NA; v_call: TRBV30; cdr3_nt: TGTGCCTGGAATCTAGCGGGAGGCACCGGGGAGCTGTTTTTT; cdr3_aa: CAWNLAGGTGELFF
j_call: TRBJ1-6; d_call: NA; clone_size: NA; v_call: TRBV6-1; cdr3_nt: TGTGCCAGCAGTGGCCCGGCAGGATCCAATTCACCCCTCCACTTT; cdr3_aa: CASSGPAGSNSPLHF
j_call: TRBJ1-4; d_call: NA; clone_size: few; v_call: TRBV7-2; cdr3_nt: TGTGCCAGCAGCCCGACGGGATCTAATGAAAAACTGTTTTTT; cdr3_aa: CASSPTGSNEKLFF
j_call: TRBJ2-7; d_call: NA; clone_size: few; v_call: TRBV5-1; cdr3_nt: TGCGCCAGCAGCTTGGCGGGACTGACTTACGAGCAGTACTTC; cdr3_aa: CASSLAGLTYEQYF
j_call: TRBJ2-2; d_call: NA; clone_size: NA; v_call: TRBV7-8; cdr3_nt: TGTGCCAGCAGCTCCCGGGACTCCTACACCGGGGAGCTGTTTTTT; cdr3_aa: CASSSRDSYTGELFF
j_call: TRBJ1-2; d_call: NA; clone_size: NA; v_call: TRBV29-1; cdr3_nt: TGCAGCGTTGATGGGGCAGTGGGTGGCTACACCTTC; cdr3_aa: CSVDGAVGGYTF
j_call: TRBJ2-7; d_call: NA; clone_size: NA; v_call: TRBV7-9; cdr3_nt: TGTGCCAGCCAGGGGAGGGACGAGCAGTACTTC; cdr3_aa: CASQGRDEQYF
j_call: TRBJ2-5; d_call: NA; clone_size: many; v_call: TRBV6-1; cdr3_nt: TGTGCCAGCGAGTCGAGTCGAGAGACCCAGTACTTC; cdr3_aa: CASESSRETQYF
j_call: TRBJ2-2; d_call: NA; clone_size: NA; v_call: TRBV28; cdr3_nt: TGTGCCAGCAAACTCTGGAACACCGGGGAGCTGTTTTTT; cdr3_aa: CASKLWNTGELFF
j_call: TRBJ1-4; d_call: TRBD1; clone_size: NA; v_call: TRBV6-1; cdr3_nt: TGTGCCAGCAGTGAAGGACAGGGGAATGAAAAACTGTTTTTT; cdr3_aa: CASSEGQGNEKLFF
j_call: TRBJ1-1; d_call: TRBD1; clone_size: few; v_call: TRBV7-3; cdr3_nt: TGTGCCAGCAGCCGGGACAGGGACACTGAAGCTTTCTTT; cdr3_aa: CASSRDRDTEAFF
j_call: TRBJ2-2; d_call: TRBD1; clone_size: once; v_call: TRBV25-1; cdr3_nt: TGTGCCAGCAGTGAATTTGGGACAGGGGCCGGGGAGCTGTTTTTT; cdr3_aa: CASSEFGTGAGELFF
j_call: TRBJ2-1; d_call: TRBD2; clone_size: NA; v_call: TRBV28; cdr3_nt: TGTGCCAGCAGTTTCTCCGCCCCGGGGGGCTACAATGAGCAGTTCTTC; cdr3_aa: CASSFSAPGGYNEQFF
j_call: TRBJ1-1; d_call: TRBD1; clone_size: few; v_call: TRBV4-1; cdr3_nt: TGCGCCAGCAGCCAAGGCTGGACAGGGGTGAACACTGAAGCTTTCTTT; cdr3_aa: CASSQGWTGVNTEAFF
j_call: TRBJ1-6; d_call: NA; clone_size: NA; v_call: TRBV6-1; cdr3_nt: TGTGCCAGCAGTGAAGGAATGGGTCGGGGATCACCCCTCCACTTT; cdr3_aa: CASSEGMGRGSPLHF
j_call: TRBJ2-3; d_call: TRBD2; clone_size: NA; v_call: TRBV7-8; cdr3_nt: TGTGCCAGCAGCTTAGCTGAGGCGGGAGTAAGTTGGGATACGCAGTATTTT; cdr3_aa: CASSLAEAGVSWDTQYF